This TCR beta chain was identified during a study of T cells in Graves' hyperthyroidism and ophthalmopathy. In its sample, this clonotype was seen many times. These patients, aged 18 to 65, had recently diagnosed hyperthyroidism lasting under 2 months. V lost 3 bases and J 8 bases, leaving 5 bases between the germline ends. The germline V gene encodes CDR1 MDHEN and CDR2 SYDVKM. The CDR3 extends over 11 amino acids. What was amplified from RNA transcripts were TCR beta CDR3 regions. First-round RT-PCR targeting the TCR CDR3 was performed with the HTBI primer set. TCRdb independently ran MiXCR on the multiplex PCR reads; one entry per CDR3 protein. Among around 250,000 distinct CDR3 sequences listed, approximately 15% were seen once.

The sequencing sample was made of blood. This receptor was taken from a woman in her thirties or forties with Graves' hyperthyroidism that later progressed to Graves' ophthalmopathy. The chain carries TRBV28 and TRBJ2-1; no clear D gene. The CDR3 reads CASSFSHEQFF. DNA of the CDR3: TGTGCCAGCAGTTTCTCCCATGAGCAGTTCTTC.